These 14 T cell receptor beta chains came from one sample sequenced in a study of regulatory T cells in long-lasting Graves disease. TCR beta libraries were built with iRepertoire HTBI primers and Arm-PCR of CDR3 regions. MiXCR, applied by TCRdb to the multiplex PCR reads, yields one record per CDR3 protein. The sample includes around 470,000 distinct CDR3 sequences, around 15% of them seen just once. Time point noted: newly diagnosed GD, antithyroid drugs for less than 3 months. There was RNA extracted from PBMCs, and the TCR library was made from it. The sample was also linked to a second study, of T cells in Graves' hyperthyroidism and ophthalmopathy.

Sample: peripheral blood mononuclear cells (PBMCs), taken at new diagnosis, from a patient treated with antithyroid drugs. These receptors all come from a woman between 50 and 59 years old with Graves disease.

This clonotype was observed at least ten times. The rearrangement joins TRBV12-3 or TRBV12-4 to TRBJ1-1; D uncertain. The V gene lost 3 bases and the J gene lost 7 bases, with 18 bases spanning the gap. This CDR3 has 15 amino acids. CDR3 amino acids: CASSLTSLNDDEAFF. DNA of the CDR3: TGTGCCAGCAGTTTGACGTCTTTGAACGACGATGAAGCTTTCTTT.

This clonotype has a count of ten or more. The CDR3 nucleotides read TGTGCCACCAGTGACGGATCCGGCACAGATACGCAGTATTTT. It codes for CATSDGSGTDTQYF. The chain uses TRBV24-1 and TRBJ2-3; no reliable D call. This CDR3 contains 14 residues. CDR1 KGHDR and CDR2 SFDVKD come from the germline V gene. Trimming removed 4 bases from V and 1 base from J, with 8 bases in between.

The chain couples TRBV7-9 to TRBJ2-1; 8 nucleotides match TRBD2. The germline CDR1 and CDR2 sequences are SEHNR and FQNEAQ (reference sequence). The CDR3 length is 15 residues. J was trimmed by 5 bases and V by 5 bases; bases with no gene match: 8. CDR3 DNA: TGTGCCAGCAGCCAAGAACCTAGCGGGCACAATGAGCAGTTCTTC. Translated: CASSQEPSGHNEQFF.

This clonotype was seen a single time. In nucleotides, the CDR3 is TGTGCCAGCAGCCAATTAATCAGGGTGGGAAACACCGGGGAGCTGTTTTTT. Residues: CASSQLIRVGNTGELFF. The chain combines TRBV3-1 with TRBJ2-2, with D maybe TRBD1 (5 bases). The CDR3 runs to 17 residues. Trimming pared 2 bases from V and 2 bases from J, leaving 15 bases between. Germline V CDR1 and CDR2: LGHDT, YNNKEL (reference sequence).

This clonotype was detected ten times or more. The V and J genes are TRBV28 and TRBJ2-6, with D perhaps matching TRBD1 or TRBD2 (6 bases each). CDR3 length: 15 residues. V was trimmed by 4 bases and J by 3 bases, leaving 10 bases between them. CDR1 and CDR2 (germline): MDHEN, SYDVKM. CDR3 sequence: CASSWGALGANVLTF. DNA for the CDR3: TGTGCCAGCAGTTGGGGGGCGCTTGGGGCCAACGTCCTGACTTTC.

This clonotype has at least ten counts. The chain links TRBV2 to TRBJ2-5; 8 nucleotides align to TRBD1. V lost 6 bases, J lost 3 bases, and 6 bases stayed unmatched. The germline V gene encodes CDR1 SNHLY and CDR2 FYNNEI. The CDR3 is made up of 14 amino acids. In nucleotides, the CDR3 is TGTGCCAGCAGCCCGGACAGGGACGAAGAGACCCAGTACTTC. This codes for CASSPDRDEETQYF. The variable domain in full, completed from reference TRBV2 and TRBJ2-5, reads EPEVTQTPSHQVTQMGQEVILRCVPISNHLYFYWYRQILGQKVEFLVSFYNNEISEKSEIFDDQFSVERPDGSNFTLKIRSTKLEDSAMYFCASSPDRDEETQYFGPGTRLLVL.

This clonotype was observed at least ten times. The V gene is TRBV2, the J gene TRBJ1-5, with TRBD1 as a possible D gene (6 bases). The CDR3 runs 15 residues. Deletions cut 6 bases from V and 9 bases from J, with 21 bases between. Germline lookup yields CDR1 SNHLY and CDR2 FYNNEI. The CDR3 bases are TGTGCCAGCAGCCCGGACAGTTTACGGGAGTTGCCCCAGCATTTT. It is translated as CASSPDSLRELPQHF.

This clonotype appeared a few times. The chain links TRBV5-1 to TRBJ1-1; possible D gene TRBD1, 5 bases. The CDR3 has 14 residues. The ends were cut back, 2 bases at V and 1 base at J, with 9 bases in the middle. From germline, CDR1 is SGHRS and CDR2 YFSETQ. The CDR3 here is CASSFNTGNTEAFF. The CDR3 region has the DNA TGCGCCAGCAGCTTCAACACAGGGAACACTGAAGCTTTCTTT.

This clonotype came up a few times. V is TRBV18 and J is TRBJ2-3; D might be TRBD1 (6 bases). Trimming cost V 0 bases and J 6 bases, with 13 bases left between them. This CDR3 region has 15 residues. The germline V gene has CDR1 KGHSH and CDR2 LQKENI. The CDR3 is CASSPPATGSDTQYF. CDR3 nucleotide sequence: TGTGCCAGCTCACCACCGGCCACAGGGTCGGATACGCAGTATTTT.

The rearrangement uses TRBV10-3 and TRBJ2-7, with 10 bases that match TRBD2. Per germline, CDR1 ENHRY and CDR2 SYGVKD. The CDR3 totals 18 residues. Trimming removed 4 bases from V and 4 bases from J; junction bases left unmatched: 16. CDR3 region: CAISGGAGRLAGVYEQYF. In DNA, the CDR3 is TGTGCCATCAGTGGGGGGGCCGGGAGGCTAGCGGGAGTTTACGAGCAGTACTTC.

This clonotype was picked up a small number of times. The chain combines TRBV14 with TRBJ1-1; D uncertain. V lost 4 bases and J lost 8, with 17 bases in between. The CDR3 sequence is 14 residues long. CDR1 and CDR2 from the germline V gene are SGHDN and FVKESK. CDR3 region: CASSPYGPAGEAFF. The CDR3 DNA reads TGTGCCAGCAGCCCCTACGGCCCGGCAGGAGAAGCTTTCTTT.

Many counts were recorded for this clonotype. This chain joins TRBV12-3 or TRBV12-4 and TRBJ1-2, with 10 bases fitting TRBD1. V shed 3 bases and J 4 bases; nucleotides not matched to a gene: 17. The CDR3 loop spans 19 amino acids. CDR3 sequence: CASSFGEGQGFLGGYGYTF. The CDR3 nucleotides are TGTGCCAGCAGTTTTGGCGAGGGACAGGGGTTTCTGGGCGGCTATGGCTACACCTTC.

V and J are TRBV6-1 and TRBJ2-1; weak D call: TRBD1 (6 bases). CDR3 size: 14 residues. V was cut by 7 bases and J by 4 bases, with 14 bases left in between. CDR1 and CDR2 from the germline V gene are MNHNS and SASEGT. For the CDR3, the DNA is TGTGCCAGCAACTCGGACAGCACGTACAATGAGCAGTTCTTC. This translates into CASNSDSTYNEQFF.

In its sample, this clonotype was seen many times. The V and J genes are TRBV12-3 or TRBV12-4 and TRBJ2-2; 10 nucleotides match TRBD2. Losses at the gene ends were 3 bases for V and 11 bases for J; bases not matched to a gene: 6. This CDR3 comprises 14 residues. This CDR3 is CASSFLAGAEELFF. The CDR3 DNA reads TGTGCCAGCAGTTTCCTAGCGGGAGCGGAAGAGCTGTTTTTT.